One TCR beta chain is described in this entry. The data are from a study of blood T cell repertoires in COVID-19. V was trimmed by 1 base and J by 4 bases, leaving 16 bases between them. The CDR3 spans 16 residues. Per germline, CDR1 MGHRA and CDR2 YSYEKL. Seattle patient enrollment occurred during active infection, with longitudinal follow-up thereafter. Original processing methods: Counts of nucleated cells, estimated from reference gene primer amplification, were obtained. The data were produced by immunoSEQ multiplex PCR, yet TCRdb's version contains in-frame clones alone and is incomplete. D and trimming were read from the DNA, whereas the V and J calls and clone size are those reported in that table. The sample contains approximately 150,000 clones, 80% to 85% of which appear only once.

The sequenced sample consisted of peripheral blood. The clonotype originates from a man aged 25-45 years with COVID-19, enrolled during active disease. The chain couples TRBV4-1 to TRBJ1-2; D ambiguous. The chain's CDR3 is CASSQGGLSGPYGYTF. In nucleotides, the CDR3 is TGCGCCAGCAGCCAAGGCGGGTTAAGTGGGCCCTATGGCTACACCTTC.